These 5 T cell receptor beta chains originate from one sample sequenced in a study of CD8+ T cells in alopecia areata. Treatment of the sample: oral pan-JAK inhibitor, 5-10 mg twice daily. TCR sequencing used cDNA made by reverse transcription of extracted RNA. Measured with immunoSEQ multiplex PCR; TCRdb has only the in-frame clones, and not every one. Found here are about 250,000 clones, approximately 60% of them singletons; the top ten hold around 0.92%. The sample was CD4+ T cells sorted from blood, taken at roughly week 52, from a patient treated with tofacitinib. All receptors come from a human donor with alopecia areata.

In this sample, this clone turned up once. The rearrangement uses TRBV4-1 and TRBJ1-2; 11 bases align to TRBD1. In germline, CDR1 is MGHRA, CDR2 YSYEKL. The V and J ends lost 5 bases and 3 bases, in that order; junction bases with no gene match: 11. The CDR3 covers 17 residues. In DNA form, the CDR3 reads TGCGCCAGCAGCGTAGGTGGAGGGACAGGGGGAGACTATGGCTACACCTTC. This gives the protein CASSVGGGTGGDYGYTF.

This chain links TRBV30 with TRBJ1-6; no clear D gene. The V and J ends lost 2 bases and 7 bases respectively, with 9 bases between them. The germline V gene has CDR1 GTSNPN and CDR2 SVGIG (reference sequence). The CDR3 runs 13 residues. The CDR3 bases are TGTGCCTGGAGTAAGGAATTAAATTCACCCCTCCACTTT. This gives the protein CAWSKELNSPLHF.

This clone was recorded once. CDR3 bases: TGCAGCGTTGGAAAGGCCGTAGGGGTGATGGACGAGCAGTACTTC. As protein: CSVGKAVGVMDEQYF. This chain connects TRBV29-1 to TRBJ2-7, with D perhaps TRBD1 (5 bases). The CDR3 extends over 15 amino acids. CDR1 is SQVTM, CDR2 ANQGSEA, per germline. Trimming stripped 4 bases from V and 5 bases from J, with 21 bases between.

The rearrangement joins TRBV4-1 to TRBJ1-1; D gene uncertain. The germline V and J ends were trimmed by 0 bases and 5 bases, with 13 bases remaining between them. Germline V gives CDR1 MGHRA, CDR2 YSYEKL. CDR3 length equals 15 residues. This CDR3 reads CASSQDPPGWTEAFF. CDR3 sequence (DNA): TGCGCCAGCAGCCAAGATCCCCCGGGGTGGACTGAAGCTTTCTTT.

This sequence joins TRBV30 and TRBJ1-6; 10 bases match TRBD1. Germline V CDR1 and CDR2: GTSNPN, SVGIG (reference sequence). V lost 7 bases, J lost 10 bases, and 10 bases stayed unmatched. This CDR3 is 14 amino acids long. The CDR3 loop reads CAYTATGGKSPLHF. The CDR3 DNA follows: TGTGCCTATACCGCGACAGGGGGCAAATCACCCCTCCACTTT.